Described below is a single T cell receptor beta chain sequence and its context. Measured with immunoSEQ multiplex PCR; TCRdb has only the in-frame clones, and not every one. The data hold about 36,000 clones, with about three quarters observed a single time. The junction had 8 bases not matched to a gene; V was cut back by 8 bases and J by 1 base. The CDR3 loop spans 16 amino acids. Germline V lookup: CDR1 ENHRY, CDR2 SYGVKD. These data are taken from a study of blood T cell repertoires in COVID-19. The wider study: COVID-19 samples collected from the United States, Italy and Spain covered acute and convalescent phases. T cells, B-cell-depleted T cells, or PBMCs supplied cDNA or gDNA.

Material for sequencing was peripheral blood. The J gene is TRBJ2-1, the V gene TRBV10-3; 10 nucleotides match TRBD2. The sequence came from a man aged 55 to 69 with acute or convalescent COVID-19. The CDR3 is CAIRSGRDPSYNEQFF. The CDR3 coding sequence is TGTGCCATCCGGAGCGGGAGGGATCCTTCCTACAATGAGCAGTTCTTC.